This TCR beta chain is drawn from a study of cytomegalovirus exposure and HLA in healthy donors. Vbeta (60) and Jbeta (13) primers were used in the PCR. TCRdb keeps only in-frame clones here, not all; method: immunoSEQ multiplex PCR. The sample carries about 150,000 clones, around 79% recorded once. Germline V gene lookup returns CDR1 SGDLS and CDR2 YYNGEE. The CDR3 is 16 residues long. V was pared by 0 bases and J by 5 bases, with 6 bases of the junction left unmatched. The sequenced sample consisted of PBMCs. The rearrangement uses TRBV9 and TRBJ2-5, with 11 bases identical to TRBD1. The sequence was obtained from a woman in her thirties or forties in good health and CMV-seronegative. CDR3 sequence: CASSVDGGQGVETQYF. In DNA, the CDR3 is TGTGCCAGCAGCGTAGACGGGGGACAGGGGGTTGAGACCCAGTACTTC.